Given below is one T cell receptor beta chain in context. This entry belongs to a study of blood T cell repertoires in COVID-19. Looking at the study overall: Specimens from acute and convalescent COVID-19 originated in the United States, Italy and Spain. T cells, B-cell-depleted T cells, or PBMCs provided the cDNA or gDNA that served as material.

V shed 3 bases, J shed 3 bases, and the junction held 7 bases outside the gene matches. The germline V gene has CDR1 GTSNPN and CDR2 SVGIG (reference sequence). This CDR3 region has 15 residues. How the authors handled the data: Cell counts per sample came from amplifying reference gene primers. The repertoire was sequenced with immunoSEQ multiplex PCR; TCRdb's copy has only in-frame clones and lacks some. V, J and clone size reflect that table, while D and trimming were determined from the DNA. The table shows approximately 300,000 clones, with around nine tenths occurring only once. Input material: peripheral blood. The chain uses TRBV30 and TRBJ1-1, with TRBD1 identical over 10 bases. The TCR sequence derives from a man aged 25-45 years with acute or convalescent COVID-19. The DNA for the CDR3 is TGTGCCTGGAGCCGGGACAGGGGATGGGACACTGAAGCTTTCTTT. Its translation: CAWSRDRGWDTEAFF.